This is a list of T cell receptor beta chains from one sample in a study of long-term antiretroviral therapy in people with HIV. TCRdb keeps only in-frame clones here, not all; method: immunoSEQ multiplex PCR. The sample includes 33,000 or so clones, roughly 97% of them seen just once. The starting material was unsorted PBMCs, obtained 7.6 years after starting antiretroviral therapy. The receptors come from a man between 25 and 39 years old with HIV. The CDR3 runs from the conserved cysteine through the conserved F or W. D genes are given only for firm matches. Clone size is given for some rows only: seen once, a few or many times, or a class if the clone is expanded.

CDR3 DNA: TGTGCCAGCTCCGGATCCTTGGGGGAGACCCAGTACTTC; CDR3 protein: CASSGSLGETQYF; V gene: TRBV27; clone size: -; D gene: -; J gene: TRBJ2-5; CDR3 length: 13
CDR3 DNA: TGTGCCAGTTCCCTCGGAGAGACCCAGTACTTC; CDR3 protein: CASSLGETQYF; V gene: TRBV19; clone size: -; D gene: -; J gene: TRBJ2-5; CDR3 length: 11
CDR3 DNA: TGTGCCAGCAGTTACTCGAGGCGGACCGAGCAGTTCTTC; CDR3 protein: CASSYSRRTEQFF; V gene: TRBV6-5; clone size: -; D gene: -; J gene: TRBJ2-1; CDR3 length: 13
CDR3 DNA: TGTGCCAGCAGCGTAGGACAGGGGGCTGACATTCAGTACTTC; CDR3 protein: CASSVGQGADIQYF; V gene: TRBV7-9; clone size: -; D gene: TRBD1; J gene: TRBJ2-4; CDR3 length: 14
CDR3 DNA: TGTGCCAGCAGCTCTCGCGGGACAGGGGGAGGAAAACTGTTTTTT; CDR3 protein: CASSSRGTGGGKLFF; V gene: TRBV7-9; clone size: once; D gene: TRBD1; J gene: TRBJ1-4; CDR3 length: 15
CDR3 DNA: TGTGCCAGCAGCTTTCGGGACACCGATCAGCCCCAGCATTTT; CDR3 protein: CASSFRDTDQPQHF; V gene: TRBV4-2; clone size: -; D gene: -; J gene: TRBJ1-5; CDR3 length: 14
CDR3 DNA: TGTGCCAGTAGTCGACAGAACTATGGCTACACCTTC; CDR3 protein: CASSRQNYGYTF; V gene: TRBV19; clone size: -; D gene: -; J gene: TRBJ1-2; CDR3 length: 12
CDR3 DNA: TGTGCCAGCAGTCCAGTAAGGGCAGATACGCAGTATTTT; CDR3 protein: CASSPVRADTQYF; V gene: TRBV27; clone size: -; D gene: -; J gene: TRBJ2-3; CDR3 length: 13
CDR3 DNA: TGCGCCAGTAGACAGGAAATCTCCTACGAGCAGTACTTC; CDR3 protein: CASRQEISYEQYF; V gene: TRBV5-1; clone size: -; D gene: -; J gene: TRBJ2-7; CDR3 length: 13
CDR3 DNA: TGTGCCAGCAGCCCCATCCCCCCCCTTAGCGGCAGAGGCGGGGAGCTGTTTTTT; CDR3 protein: CASSPIPPLSGRGGELFF; V gene: TRBV25-1; clone size: -; D gene: -; J gene: TRBJ2-2; CDR3 length: 18
CDR3 DNA: TGTGCCAGCAGGGACCGCCTCGCTGAGACCCAGTACTTC; CDR3 protein: CASRDRLAETQYF; V gene: TRBV25-1; clone size: -; D gene: -; J gene: TRBJ2-5; CDR3 length: 13
CDR3 DNA: TGTGCCTGGAGTGAGCCTGGGAGGCAGTACTTC; CDR3 protein: CAWSEPGRQYF; V gene: TRBV30; clone size: few; D gene: -; J gene: TRBJ2-7; CDR3 length: 11
CDR3 DNA: TGTGCCAGCAGTTACTGGGGGGCGGGTGAAGCTTTCTTT; CDR3 protein: CASSYWGAGEAFF; V gene: TRBV6-5; clone size: -; D gene: -; J gene: TRBJ1-1; CDR3 length: 13
CDR3 DNA: TGTGCCAGCCAAGGACAGGGACACTATGGCTACACCTTC; CDR3 protein: CASQGQGHYGYTF; V gene: TRBV19; clone size: -; D gene: TRBD1; J gene: TRBJ1-2; CDR3 length: 13
CDR3 DNA: TGTGCCAGCAGCGCACAGGGGGCCAAAGAGACCCAGTACTTC; CDR3 protein: CASSAQGAKETQYF; V gene: TRBV7-9; clone size: -; D gene: TRBD1; J gene: TRBJ2-5; CDR3 length: 14
CDR3 DNA: TGTGCCAGCTCACCCCCCTACGGGACAGACCAAGAGACCCAGTACTTC; CDR3 protein: CASSPPYGTDQETQYF; V gene: TRBV18; clone size: -; D gene: TRBD1; J gene: TRBJ2-5; CDR3 length: 16
CDR3 DNA: TGTGCCAGCAGGGGACTAGTAACCGGGGAGCTGTTTTTT; CDR3 protein: CASRGLVTGELFF; V gene: TRBV11-2; clone size: -; D gene: TRBD2; J gene: TRBJ2-2; CDR3 length: 13
CDR3 DNA: TGTGCCAGTGCCCGGGACAGGGAGGCCGAGCAGTACTTC; CDR3 protein: CASARDREAEQYF; V gene: TRBV7-9; clone size: -; D gene: TRBD1; J gene: TRBJ2-7; CDR3 length: 13
CDR3 DNA: TGTGCCAGCAGCTTAGTTAAGGACAGAGGCTACAATGAGCAGTTCTTC; CDR3 protein: CASSLVKDRGYNEQFF; V gene: TRBV7-8; clone size: -; D gene: -; J gene: TRBJ2-1; CDR3 length: 16
CDR3 DNA: TGTGCCAGCAGCCTAGTATTCGGGCACACAGATACGCAGTATTTT; CDR3 protein: CASSLVFGHTDTQYF; V gene: TRBV27; clone size: once; D gene: -; J gene: TRBJ2-3; CDR3 length: 15
CDR3 DNA: TGTGCCAGCAGTTCTTCTAGCGGCACCTCCTACGAGCAGTACTTC; CDR3 protein: CASSSSSGTSYEQYF; V gene: TRBV6-6; clone size: -; D gene: TRBD2; J gene: TRBJ2-7; CDR3 length: 15
CDR3 DNA: TGCGCCAGCAGCCTCCAGGGGCGGACAAATGAAAAACTGTTTTTT; CDR3 protein: CASSLQGRTNEKLFF; V gene: TRBV4-1; clone size: once; D gene: -; J gene: TRBJ1-4; CDR3 length: 15
CDR3 DNA: TGTGCCAGCAGCCCTCCAGGGGGTACGCAGTATTTT; CDR3 protein: CASSPPGGTQYF; V gene: TRBV9; clone size: -; D gene: TRBD1; J gene: TRBJ2-3; CDR3 length: 12
CDR3 DNA: TGTGCCAGCAGCTCGGAGGGGCAGGGGACAGATGAGCAGTTCTTC; CDR3 protein: CASSSEGQGTDEQFF; V gene: TRBV5-6; clone size: once; D gene: -; J gene: TRBJ2-1; CDR3 length: 15
CDR3 DNA: TGCGCCAGCAGCTTGGAGTATCCAGCGGGAGGAGAGACCCAGTACTTC; CDR3 protein: CASSLEYPAGGETQYF; V gene: TRBV5-1; clone size: -; D gene: TRBD2; J gene: TRBJ2-5; CDR3 length: 16
CDR3 DNA: TGTGCCAGCAGCTTAATCGGGCAGCCCCAGCATTTT; CDR3 protein: CASSLIGQPQHF; V gene: TRBV7-6; clone size: -; D gene: -; J gene: TRBJ1-5; CDR3 length: 12
CDR3 DNA: TGTGCCAGCAGCTTAGGCAGAGGCTACACCTTC; CDR3 protein: CASSLGRGYTF; V gene: TRBV13; clone size: -; D gene: -; J gene: TRBJ1-2; CDR3 length: 11